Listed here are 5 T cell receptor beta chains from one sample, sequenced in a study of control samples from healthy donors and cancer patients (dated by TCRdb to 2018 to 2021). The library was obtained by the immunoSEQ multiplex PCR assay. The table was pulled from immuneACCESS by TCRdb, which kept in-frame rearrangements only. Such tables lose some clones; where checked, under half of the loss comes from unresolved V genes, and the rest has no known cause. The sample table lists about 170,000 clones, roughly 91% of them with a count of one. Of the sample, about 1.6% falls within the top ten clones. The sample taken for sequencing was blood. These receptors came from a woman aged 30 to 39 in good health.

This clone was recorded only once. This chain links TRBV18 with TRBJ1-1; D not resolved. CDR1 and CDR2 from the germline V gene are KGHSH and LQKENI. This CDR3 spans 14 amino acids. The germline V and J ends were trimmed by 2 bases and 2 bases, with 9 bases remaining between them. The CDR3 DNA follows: TGTGCCAGCTCACCAGGGGTGAGTAACACTGAAGCTTTCTTT. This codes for CASSPGVSNTEAFF.

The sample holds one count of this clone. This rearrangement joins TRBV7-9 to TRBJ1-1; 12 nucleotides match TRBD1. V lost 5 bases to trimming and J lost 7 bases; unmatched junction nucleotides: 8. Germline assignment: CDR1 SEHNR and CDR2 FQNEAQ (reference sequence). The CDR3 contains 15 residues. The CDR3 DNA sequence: TGTGCCAGCAGCGCCCGGGACAGGGGGCGTATTGAAGCTTTCTTT. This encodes CASSARDRGRIEAFF. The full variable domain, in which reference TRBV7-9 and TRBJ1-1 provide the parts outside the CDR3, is DTGVSQNPRHKITKRGQNVTFRCDPISEHNRLYWYRQTLGQGPEFLTYFQNEAQLEKSRLLSDRFSAERPKGSFSTLEIQRTEQGDSAMYLCASSARDRGRIEAFFGQGTRLTVV.

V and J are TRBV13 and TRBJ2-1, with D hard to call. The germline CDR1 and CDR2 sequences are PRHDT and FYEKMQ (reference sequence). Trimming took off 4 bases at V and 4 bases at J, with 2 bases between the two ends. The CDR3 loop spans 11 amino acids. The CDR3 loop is CASSWYNEQFF. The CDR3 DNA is TGTGCCAGCAGCTGGTACAATGAGCAGTTCTTC. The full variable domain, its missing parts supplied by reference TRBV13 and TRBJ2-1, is AAGVIQSPRHLIKEKRETATLKCYPIPRHDTVYWYQQGPGQDPQFLISFYEKMQSDKGSIPDRFSAQQFSDYHSELNMSSLELGDSALYFCASSWYNEQFFGPGTRLTVL.

CDR3 region: CASRYTGTANTEAFF. CDR3 DNA: TGTGCCAGCAGATATACCGGGACAGCGAACACTGAAGCTTTCTTT. This sequence joins TRBV11-2 and TRBJ1-1; 7 positions match TRBD1. The CDR3 is 15 amino acids. Germline V gene sequence: CDR1 SGHAT, CDR2 FQNNGV. V lost 6 bases to trimming and J lost 1 base; unmatched junction nucleotides: 8. Drawing the rest from reference TRBV11-2 and TRBJ1-1, the complete variable domain is EAGVAQSPRYKIIEKRQSVAFWCNPISGHATLYWYQQILGQGPKLLIQFQNNGVVDDSQLPKDRFSAERLKGVDSTLKIQPAKLEDSAVYLCASRYTGTANTEAFFGQGTRLTVV.

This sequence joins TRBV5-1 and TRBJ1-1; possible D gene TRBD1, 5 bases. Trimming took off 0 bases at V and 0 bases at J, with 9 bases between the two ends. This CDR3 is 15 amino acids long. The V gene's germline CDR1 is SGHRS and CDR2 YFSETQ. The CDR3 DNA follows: TGCGCCAGCAGCTTGGGATCAGGGTTGAACACTGAAGCTTTCTTT. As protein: CASSLGSGLNTEAFF.